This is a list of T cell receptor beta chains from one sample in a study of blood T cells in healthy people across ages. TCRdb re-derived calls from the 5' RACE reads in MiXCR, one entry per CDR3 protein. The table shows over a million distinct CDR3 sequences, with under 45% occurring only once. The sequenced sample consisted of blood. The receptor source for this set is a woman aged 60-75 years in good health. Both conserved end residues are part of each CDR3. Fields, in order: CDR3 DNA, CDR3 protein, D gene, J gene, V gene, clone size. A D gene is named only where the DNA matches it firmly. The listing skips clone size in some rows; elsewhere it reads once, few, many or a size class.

CDR3 DNA: TGTGCCAGCAGCTTAGTGGGGGGGGAGCCCCCCTACGAGCAGTACTTC
CDR3 protein: CASSLVGGEPPYEQYF
D gene: TRBD2
J gene: TRBJ2-7
V gene: TRBV7-9
clone size: NA

CDR3 DNA: TGTGCCAGCAAAACAGGGGGAGTCGCAGATACGCAGTATTTT
CDR3 protein: CASKTGGVADTQYF
D gene: TRBD1
J gene: TRBJ2-3
V gene: TRBV6-5
clone size: NA

CDR3 DNA: TGTGCCAGCAGGCGGGACAGTAGCACAGATACGCAGTATTTT
CDR3 protein: CASRRDSSTDTQYF
D gene: NA
J gene: TRBJ2-3
V gene: TRBV27
clone size: NA

CDR3 DNA: TGTGCCATCAGTGGGGACAGTTACACTGAAGCTTTCTTT
CDR3 protein: CAISGDSYTEAFF
D gene: TRBD1
J gene: TRBJ1-1
V gene: TRBV10-3
clone size: NA

CDR3 DNA: TGCGCCAGCAGCTCACGGACAGGGGCTCTACAAAACTATGGCTACACCTTC
CDR3 protein: CASSSRTGALQNYGYTF
D gene: TRBD1
J gene: TRBJ1-2
V gene: TRBV5-1
clone size: few

CDR3 DNA: TGCAGGGGATGGGGGGCGGGTTGGTCCTACAAGCAGTACTTC
CDR3 protein: CRGWGAGWSYKQYF
D gene: NA
J gene: TRBJ2-5
V gene: TRBV20-1
clone size: NA

CDR3 DNA: TGTGCCAGCAGCCACAGGGTGGAAGAGACCCAGTACTTC
CDR3 protein: CASSHRVEETQYF
D gene: NA
J gene: TRBJ2-5
V gene: TRBV3-1
clone size: NA

CDR3 DNA: TGTGCCAGCAGGGACGAATATCGGACGGGCCTAGAGCAGTACTTC
CDR3 protein: CASRDEYRTGLEQYF
D gene: NA
J gene: TRBJ2-7
V gene: TRBV11-2
clone size: few

CDR3 DNA: TGTGCCAGCAGTTACTCGCGGGTGGGCACCGGGGAGCTGTTTTTT
CDR3 protein: CASSYSRVGTGELFF
D gene: NA
J gene: TRBJ2-2
V gene: TRBV6-5
clone size: NA

CDR3 DNA: TGTGCCAGCAGGGAACCGGGGAGCTCCTACGAGCAGTACTTC
CDR3 protein: CASREPGSSYEQYF
D gene: NA
J gene: TRBJ2-7
V gene: TRBV5-5
clone size: few

CDR3 DNA: TGTGCCAGCAGCTTATCCGGGACTACAGGCGAGCAGTACTTC
CDR3 protein: CASSLSGTTGEQYF
D gene: TRBD2
J gene: TRBJ2-7
V gene: TRBV7-9
clone size: few

CDR3 DNA: TGTGCCAGCAGTAGACTAGCGGGAGAGGGTGAGCAGTTCTTC
CDR3 protein: CASSRLAGEGEQFF
D gene: TRBD2
J gene: TRBJ2-1
V gene: TRBV6-1
clone size: NA

CDR3 DNA: TGTGCCAGCAGCTTGGGTAGCGGGGGATTCGGGGATACGCAGTATTTT
CDR3 protein: CASSLGSGGFGDTQYF
D gene: TRBD2
J gene: TRBJ2-3
V gene: TRBV5-4
clone size: many

CDR3 DNA: TGCAGTGCTAGAGATGGCGGGAGGGCCCTGGGTGAGCAGTTCTTC
CDR3 protein: CSARDGGRALGEQFF
D gene: TRBD2
J gene: TRBJ2-1
V gene: TRBV20-1
clone size: NA

CDR3 DNA: TGCGCCAGCAGCTCGCGAGGGGTGACTAGCGGGAGTAATGAGCAGTTCTTC
CDR3 protein: CASSSRGVTSGSNEQFF
D gene: TRBD2
J gene: TRBJ2-1
V gene: TRBV5-1
clone size: NA

CDR3 DNA: TGCGCCAGCAGCTTGGCCTCGGCGGGAGGAAACAATGAGCAGTTCTTC
CDR3 protein: CASSLASAGGNNEQFF
D gene: TRBD2
J gene: TRBJ2-1
V gene: TRBV5-1
clone size: NA

CDR3 DNA: TGCAGTGCTAGAGACGTTAATACGGATGAGCAGTTCTTC
CDR3 protein: CSARDVNTDEQFF
D gene: NA
J gene: TRBJ2-1
V gene: TRBV20-1
clone size: many

CDR3 DNA: TGTGCCAGCAACAAACAGGGGGAGGCGGAAGCTTTCTTT
CDR3 protein: CASNKQGEAEAFF
D gene: TRBD1
J gene: TRBJ1-1
V gene: TRBV28
clone size: NA

CDR3 DNA: TGTGCCAGCAGCGTAGTCGGGGAGGGTAGCGGGAAAAAGCACAATGAGCAGTTCTTC
CDR3 protein: CASSVVGEGSGKKHNEQFF
D gene: TRBD2
J gene: TRBJ2-1
V gene: TRBV9
clone size: NA

CDR3 DNA: TGCAGTGCTAGAGAGGGGGATGCCTACAATGAGCAGTTCTTC
CDR3 protein: CSAREGDAYNEQFF
D gene: NA
J gene: TRBJ2-1
V gene: TRBV20-1
clone size: NA

CDR3 DNA: TGTGCCAGCAGCAACCGGGACAGGGGCACTGAGCAGTTCTTC
CDR3 protein: CASSNRDRGTEQFF
D gene: TRBD1
J gene: TRBJ2-1
V gene: TRBV9
clone size: NA

CDR3 DNA: TGTGCCAGCAGTTTAAGGGCAGGCACGCAAGAGACCCAGTACTTC
CDR3 protein: CASSLRAGTQETQYF
D gene: NA
J gene: TRBJ2-5
V gene: TRBV12-3/TRBV12-4
clone size: few

CDR3 DNA: TGTGCCAGCTCACCCACAGGGGGGGAAAACATTCAGTACTTC
CDR3 protein: CASSPTGGENIQYF
D gene: NA
J gene: TRBJ2-4
V gene: TRBV18
clone size: NA

CDR3 DNA: TGTGCCAGCAGCACCTCAGGGAATTCACCCCTCCACTTT
CDR3 protein: CASSTSGNSPLHF
D gene: NA
J gene: TRBJ1-6
V gene: TRBV27
clone size: few

CDR3 DNA: TGCGCCAGCGGTAGTTGGGGGAACGCTGAAGCTTTCTTT
CDR3 protein: CASGSWGNAEAFF
D gene: NA
J gene: TRBJ1-1
V gene: TRBV5-1
clone size: NA

CDR3 DNA: TGTGCCAGCAGCTTGGTAGGACAGGGGATCGAGCAGTACTTC
CDR3 protein: CASSLVGQGIEQYF
D gene: TRBD1
J gene: TRBJ2-7
V gene: TRBV5-5
clone size: few

CDR3 DNA: TGTGCCAGCAGCTTGGAAGGGGGCGGGCACAATAGCAATCAGCCCCAGCATTTT
CDR3 protein: CASSLEGGGHNSNQPQHF
D gene: TRBD1
J gene: TRBJ1-5
V gene: TRBV5-6
clone size: NA

CDR3 DNA: TGTGCCAGCAATCTAGCGGGAGAATCGGATACGCAGTATTTT
CDR3 protein: CASNLAGESDTQYF
D gene: TRBD2
J gene: TRBJ2-3
V gene: TRBV12-3/TRBV12-4
clone size: few

CDR3 DNA: TGCAGTGCTAGGCCGGGACTAGCGAACGGAGAGACCCAGTACTTC
CDR3 protein: CSARPGLANGETQYF
D gene: TRBD2
J gene: TRBJ2-5
V gene: TRBV20-1
clone size: NA

CDR3 DNA: TGTGCCAGCAGACATACGGACAGGGTCATGCACGAGCAGTACTTC
CDR3 protein: CASRHTDRVMHEQYF
D gene: TRBD1
J gene: TRBJ2-7
V gene: TRBV27
clone size: few

CDR3 DNA: TGTGCCAGCAGCCAAGCGGGGATAACCTACGAGCAGTACTTC
CDR3 protein: CASSQAGITYEQYF
D gene: TRBD2
J gene: TRBJ2-7
V gene: TRBV7-2
clone size: few

CDR3 DNA: TGTGCCAGCAAAAAACTAGCGGGAGTAAGGGAGCAGTTCTTC
CDR3 protein: CASKKLAGVREQFF
D gene: TRBD2
J gene: TRBJ2-1
V gene: TRBV5-8
clone size: NA

CDR3 DNA: TGTGCCAGCAGTTTAATCGCCCCACAGGGCTCAGCCAAAAACATTCAGTACTTC
CDR3 protein: CASSLIAPQGSAKNIQYF
D gene: NA
J gene: TRBJ2-4
V gene: TRBV27
clone size: few

CDR3 DNA: TGTGCCAGCAGCGACGGGACAGACGCAACTAATGGAAAACTGTTTTTT
CDR3 protein: CASSDGTDATNGKLFF
D gene: TRBD1
J gene: TRBJ1-4
V gene: TRBV7-9
clone size: NA

CDR3 DNA: TGTGCCAGTCAGCTTGACCAGGTTGATATCAATGAGCAGTTCTTC
CDR3 protein: CASQLDQVDINEQFF
D gene: NA
J gene: TRBJ2-1
V gene: TRBV5-8
clone size: NA

CDR3 DNA: TGTGCCAGCAGCCAAGAGTGGTCAGGGTGGAACAATGAGCAGTTCTTC
CDR3 protein: CASSQEWSGWNNEQFF
D gene: NA
J gene: TRBJ2-1
V gene: TRBV3-1
clone size: NA

CDR3 DNA: TGTGCCAGCAGCCCGGGGACACCCGCCGGGACAGATACGCAGTATTTT
CDR3 protein: CASSPGTPAGTDTQYF
D gene: NA
J gene: TRBJ2-3
V gene: TRBV7-9
clone size: NA

CDR3 DNA: TGCGCCAGCAGCTGGGGCGGTGTAATTGGGGACTATGGCTACACCTTC
CDR3 protein: CASSWGGVIGDYGYTF
D gene: NA
J gene: TRBJ1-2
V gene: TRBV5-1
clone size: few

CDR3 DNA: TGTGCCATCAGTGAGTCGAGGACAGTACGAGGCACAGATACGCAGTATTTT
CDR3 protein: CAISESRTVRGTDTQYF
D gene: NA
J gene: TRBJ2-3
V gene: TRBV10-3
clone size: NA

CDR3 DNA: TGTGCCAGCAGTGGGGGAGGGCGGGACTTCTACAATGAGCAGTTCTTC
CDR3 protein: CASSGGGRDFYNEQFF
D gene: TRBD2
J gene: TRBJ2-1
V gene: TRBV28
clone size: NA

CDR3 DNA: TGCGCCAGCAGCCGAGCCCGGGACAGAGATACGCAGTATTTT
CDR3 protein: CASSRARDRDTQYF
D gene: TRBD1
J gene: TRBJ2-3
V gene: TRBV5-1
clone size: few

CDR3 DNA: TGTGCCAGGAGCGTAGAGTCTGGCGGGCCCTACGGGGGCTACACCTTC
CDR3 protein: CARSVESGGPYGGYTF
D gene: NA
J gene: TRBJ1-2
V gene: TRBV9
clone size: NA

CDR3 DNA: TGTGCCAGCAGTTTAGATGCGGGAGTCGGCGAGCAGTACTTC
CDR3 protein: CASSLDAGVGEQYF
D gene: TRBD2
J gene: TRBJ2-7
V gene: TRBV3-1
clone size: few

CDR3 DNA: TGTGCCAGCAGCTTAATTGGCGAGCAGTACTTC
CDR3 protein: CASSLIGEQYF
D gene: NA
J gene: TRBJ2-7
V gene: TRBV11-2
clone size: many

CDR3 DNA: TGTGCCAGCAGCCAAGAGGGGATGAGCACAGATACGCAGTATTTT
CDR3 protein: CASSQEGMSTDTQYF
D gene: NA
J gene: TRBJ2-3
V gene: TRBV4-2
clone size: NA

CDR3 DNA: TGTGCCAGCAGCTTAAGTGGACAGCCTAGTCCTTCCTACGAGCAGTACTTC
CDR3 protein: CASSLSGQPSPSYEQYF
D gene: NA
J gene: TRBJ2-7
V gene: TRBV7-3
clone size: few

CDR3 DNA: TGTGCCAGCAGCTTAGGGGTCGGTACAGGGGGCTACGAGCAGTACTTC
CDR3 protein: CASSLGVGTGGYEQYF
D gene: TRBD1
J gene: TRBJ2-7
V gene: TRBV7-7
clone size: NA

CDR3 DNA: TGTGCCAGCAGTGAGTTGAGTTCGACAGGTGGAGAAGATACGCAGTATTTT
CDR3 protein: CASSELSSTGGEDTQYF
D gene: NA
J gene: TRBJ2-3
V gene: TRBV2
clone size: few

CDR3 DNA: TGCAGTGCTAGAGATTTTGCAGATACGCAGTATTTT
CDR3 protein: CSARDFADTQYF
D gene: NA
J gene: TRBJ2-3
V gene: TRBV20-1
clone size: NA

CDR3 DNA: TGTGCCAGCAGCTTAGTTTTCAGGGAGCTGTTTTTT
CDR3 protein: CASSLVFRELFF
D gene: NA
J gene: TRBJ2-2
V gene: TRBV7-2
clone size: NA

CDR3 DNA: TGTGCTAGTGGTTTGGTACTCGAACTAGCGGCCCACAATGAGCAGTTCTTC
CDR3 protein: CASGLVLELAAHNEQFF
D gene: TRBD2
J gene: TRBJ2-1
V gene: TRBV12-5
clone size: NA

CDR3 DNA: TGTGCCAGCAGCCTAAGCGGGAGTGGTCGCTACGAGCAGTACTTC
CDR3 protein: CASSLSGSGRYEQYF
D gene: TRBD2
J gene: TRBJ2-7
V gene: TRBV11-2
clone size: few

CDR3 DNA: TGTGCCAGCAGCCTAGCGGTAAGAGGGACAGATACGCAGTATTTT
CDR3 protein: CASSLAVRGTDTQYF
D gene: TRBD2
J gene: TRBJ2-3
V gene: TRBV5-4
clone size: NA

CDR3 DNA: TGTGCCAGCAGCTTAGGGACTAGCGGGGGAGGGGATACGCAGTATTTT
CDR3 protein: CASSLGTSGGGDTQYF
D gene: TRBD2
J gene: TRBJ2-3
V gene: TRBV7-2
clone size: NA

CDR3 DNA: TGTGCCAGCCGGGACAGCCGGGCGGCTTTCTTT
CDR3 protein: CASRDSRAAFF
D gene: TRBD1
J gene: TRBJ1-1
V gene: TRBV27
clone size: few